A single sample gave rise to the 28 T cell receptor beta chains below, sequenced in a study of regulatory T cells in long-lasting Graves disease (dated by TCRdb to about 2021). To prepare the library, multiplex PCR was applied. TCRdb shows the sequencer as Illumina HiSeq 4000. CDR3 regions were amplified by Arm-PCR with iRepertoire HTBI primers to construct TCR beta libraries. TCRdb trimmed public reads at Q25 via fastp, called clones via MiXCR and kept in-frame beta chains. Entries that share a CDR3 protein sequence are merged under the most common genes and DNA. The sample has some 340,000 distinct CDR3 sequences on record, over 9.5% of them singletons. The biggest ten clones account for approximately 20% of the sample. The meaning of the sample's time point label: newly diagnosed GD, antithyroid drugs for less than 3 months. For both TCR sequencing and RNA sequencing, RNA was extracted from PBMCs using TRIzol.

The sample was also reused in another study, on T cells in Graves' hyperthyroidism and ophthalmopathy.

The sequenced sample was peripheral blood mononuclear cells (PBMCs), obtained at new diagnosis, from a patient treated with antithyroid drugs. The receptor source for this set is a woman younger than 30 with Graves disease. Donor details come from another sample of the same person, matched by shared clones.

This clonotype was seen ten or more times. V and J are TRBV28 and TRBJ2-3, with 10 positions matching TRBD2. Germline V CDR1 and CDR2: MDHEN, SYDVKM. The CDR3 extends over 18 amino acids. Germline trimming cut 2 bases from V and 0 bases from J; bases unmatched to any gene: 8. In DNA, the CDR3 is TGTGCCAGCAGTTTACGAGGACTAGCGGTATCTAGCACAGATACGCAGTATTTT. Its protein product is CASSLRGLAVSSTDTQYF. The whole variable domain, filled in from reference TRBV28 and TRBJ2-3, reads DVKVTQSSRYLVKRTGEKVFLECVQDMDHENMFWYRQDPGLGLRLIYFSYDVKMKEKGDIPEGYSVSREKKERFSLILESASTNQTSMYLCASSLRGLAVSSTDTQYFGPGTRLTVL.

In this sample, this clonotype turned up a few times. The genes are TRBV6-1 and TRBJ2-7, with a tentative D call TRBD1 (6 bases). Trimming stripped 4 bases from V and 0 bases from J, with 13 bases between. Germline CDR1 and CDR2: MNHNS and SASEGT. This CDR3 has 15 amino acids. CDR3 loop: CASSAFMDSSYEQYF. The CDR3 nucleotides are TGTGCCAGCAGTGCATTCATGGACAGCTCCTACGAGCAGTACTTC.

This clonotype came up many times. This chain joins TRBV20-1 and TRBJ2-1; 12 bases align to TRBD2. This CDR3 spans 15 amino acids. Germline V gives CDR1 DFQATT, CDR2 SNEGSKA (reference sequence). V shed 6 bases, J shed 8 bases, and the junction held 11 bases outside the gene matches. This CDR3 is CSAPDLAGGHYEQFF. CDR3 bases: TGCAGTGCCCCAGACCTAGCGGGGGGGCACTATGAGCAGTTCTTC.

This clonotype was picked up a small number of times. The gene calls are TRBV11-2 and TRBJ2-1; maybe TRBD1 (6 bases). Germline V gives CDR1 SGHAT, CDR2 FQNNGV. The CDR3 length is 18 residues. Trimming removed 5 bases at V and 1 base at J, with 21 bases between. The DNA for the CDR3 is TGTGCCAGCAGCCAAGATTCCCCAGGGGCTGGGTCCTACAATGAGCAGTTCTTC. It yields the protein CASSQDSPGAGSYNEQFF. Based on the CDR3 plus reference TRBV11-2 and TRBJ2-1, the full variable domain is EAGVAQSPRYKIIEKRQSVAFWCNPISGHATLYWYQQILGQGPKLLIQFQNNGVVDDSQLPKDRFSAERLKGVDSTLKIQPAKLEDSAVYLCASSQDSPGAGSYNEQFFGPGTRLTVL.

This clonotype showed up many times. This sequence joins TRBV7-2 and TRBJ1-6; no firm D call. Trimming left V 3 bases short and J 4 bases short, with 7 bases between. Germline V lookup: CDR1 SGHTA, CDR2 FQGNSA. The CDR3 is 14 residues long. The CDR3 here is CASSFRGYNSPLHF. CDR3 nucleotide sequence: TGTGCCAGCAGCTTCCGGGGATATAATTCACCCCTCCACTTT. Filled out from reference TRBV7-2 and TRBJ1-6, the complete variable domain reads GAGVSQSPSNKVTEKGKDVELRCDPISGHTALYWYRQSLGQGLEFLIYFQGNSAPDKSGLPSDRFSAERTGGSVSTLTIQRTQQEDSAVYLCASSFRGYNSPLHFGNGTRLTVT.

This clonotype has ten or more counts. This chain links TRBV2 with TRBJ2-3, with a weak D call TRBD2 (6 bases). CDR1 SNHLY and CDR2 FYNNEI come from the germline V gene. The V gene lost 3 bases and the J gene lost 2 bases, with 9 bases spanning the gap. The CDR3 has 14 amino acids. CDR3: CASSDSGTTDTQYF. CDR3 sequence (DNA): TGTGCCAGCAGTGATAGCGGAACCACAGATACGCAGTATTTT.

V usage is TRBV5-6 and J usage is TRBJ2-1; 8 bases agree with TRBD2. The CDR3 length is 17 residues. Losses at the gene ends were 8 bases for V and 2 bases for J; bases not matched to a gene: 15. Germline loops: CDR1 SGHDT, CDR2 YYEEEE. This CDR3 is CASLGTRDSSAYNEQFF. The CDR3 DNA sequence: TGTGCCAGTCTCGGGACTAGGGATAGCTCGGCCTACAATGAGCAGTTCTTC.

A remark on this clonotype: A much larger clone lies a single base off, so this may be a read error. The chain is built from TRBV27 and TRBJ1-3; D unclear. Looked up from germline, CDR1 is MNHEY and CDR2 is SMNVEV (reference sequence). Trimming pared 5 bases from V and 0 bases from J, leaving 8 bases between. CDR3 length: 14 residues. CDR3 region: CASSDSASGNTIYF. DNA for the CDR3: TGTGCCAGCAGTGATTCGGCCTCTGGAAACACCATATATTTT.

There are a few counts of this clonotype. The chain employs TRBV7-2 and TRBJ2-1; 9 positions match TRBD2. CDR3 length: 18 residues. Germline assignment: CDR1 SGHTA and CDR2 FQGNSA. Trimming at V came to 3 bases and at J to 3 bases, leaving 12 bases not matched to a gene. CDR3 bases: TGTGCCAGCAGCTTTGCCGGACTTGGCGGGGGGGTCTACAATGAGCAGTTCTTC. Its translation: CASSFAGLGGGVYNEQFF. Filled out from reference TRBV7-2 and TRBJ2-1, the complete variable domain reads GAGVSQSPSNKVTEKGKDVELRCDPISGHTALYWYRQSLGQGLEFLIYFQGNSAPDKSGLPSDRFSAERTGGSVSTLTIQRTQQEDSAVYLCASSFAGLGGGVYNEQFFGPGTRLTVL.

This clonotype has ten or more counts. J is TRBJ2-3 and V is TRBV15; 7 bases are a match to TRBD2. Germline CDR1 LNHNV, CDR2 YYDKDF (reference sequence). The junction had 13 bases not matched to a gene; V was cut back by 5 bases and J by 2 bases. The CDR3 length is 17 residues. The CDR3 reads CATSPFVGLADTDTQYF. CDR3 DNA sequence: TGTGCCACCAGCCCCTTCGTGGGGCTAGCGGACACAGATACGCAGTATTTT.

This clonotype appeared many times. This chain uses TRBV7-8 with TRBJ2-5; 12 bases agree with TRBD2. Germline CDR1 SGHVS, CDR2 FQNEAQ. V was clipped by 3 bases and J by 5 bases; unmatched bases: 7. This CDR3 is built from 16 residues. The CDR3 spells CASSFLAGGRQETQYF. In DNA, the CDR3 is TGTGCCAGCAGCTTTCTAGCGGGAGGGCGTCAGGAGACCCAGTACTTC.

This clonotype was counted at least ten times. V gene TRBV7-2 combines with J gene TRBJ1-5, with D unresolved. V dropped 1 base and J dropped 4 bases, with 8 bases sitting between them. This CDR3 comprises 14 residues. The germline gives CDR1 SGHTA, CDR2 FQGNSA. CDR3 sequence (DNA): TGTGCCAGCAGCTTAGGGGCAAGGAATCAGCCCCAGCATTTT. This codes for CASSLGARNQPQHF.

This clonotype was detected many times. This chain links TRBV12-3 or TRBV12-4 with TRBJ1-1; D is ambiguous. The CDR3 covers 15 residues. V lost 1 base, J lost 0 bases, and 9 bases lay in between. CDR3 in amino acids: CASSLGQYMNTEAFF. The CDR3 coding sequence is TGTGCCAGCAGTTTAGGGCAGTACATGAACACTGAAGCTTTCTTT.

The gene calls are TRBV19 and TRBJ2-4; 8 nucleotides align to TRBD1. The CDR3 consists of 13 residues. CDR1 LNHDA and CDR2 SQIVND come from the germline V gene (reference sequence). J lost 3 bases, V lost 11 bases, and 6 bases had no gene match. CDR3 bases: TGTGCCGGACAGGGTATCGGCAAAAACATTCAGTACTTC. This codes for CAGQGIGKNIQYF. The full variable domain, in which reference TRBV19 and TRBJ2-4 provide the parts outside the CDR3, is DGGITQSPKYLFRKEGQNVTLSCEQNLNHDAMYWYRQDPGQGLRLIYYSQIVNDFQKGDIAEGYSVSREKKESFPLTVTSAQKNPTAFYLCAGQGIGKNIQYFGAGTRLSVL.

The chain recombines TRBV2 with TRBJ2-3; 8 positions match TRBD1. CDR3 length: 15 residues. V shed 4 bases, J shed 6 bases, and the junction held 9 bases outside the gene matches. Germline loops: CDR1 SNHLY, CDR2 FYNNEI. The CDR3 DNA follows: TGTGCCAGCAGTGGACAGGGGAGTAGGGCTGATACGCAGTATTTT. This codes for CASSGQGSRADTQYF.

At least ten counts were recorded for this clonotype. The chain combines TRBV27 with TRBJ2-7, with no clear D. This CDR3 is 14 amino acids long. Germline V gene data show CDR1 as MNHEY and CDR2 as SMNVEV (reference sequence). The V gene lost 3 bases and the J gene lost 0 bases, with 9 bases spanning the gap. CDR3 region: CASSFQRRSYEQYV. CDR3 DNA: TGTGCCAGCAGTTTCCAGCGTCGCTCCTACGAGCAGTACGTC.

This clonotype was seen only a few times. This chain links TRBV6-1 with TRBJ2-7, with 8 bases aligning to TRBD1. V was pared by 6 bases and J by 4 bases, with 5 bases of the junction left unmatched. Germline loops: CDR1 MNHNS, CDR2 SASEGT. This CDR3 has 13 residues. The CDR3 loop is CASSSQGAYEQYV. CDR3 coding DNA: TGTGCCAGCAGCTCTCAGGGGGCATACGAGCAGTACGTC.

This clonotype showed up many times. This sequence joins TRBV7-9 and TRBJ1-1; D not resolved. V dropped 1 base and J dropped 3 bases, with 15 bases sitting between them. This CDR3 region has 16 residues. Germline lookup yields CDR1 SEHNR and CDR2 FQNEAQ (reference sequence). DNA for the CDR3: TGTGCCAGCAGCTTAGGGTCCAGAAGCCAAGACACTGAAGCTTTCTTT. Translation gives CASSLGSRSQDTEAFF.

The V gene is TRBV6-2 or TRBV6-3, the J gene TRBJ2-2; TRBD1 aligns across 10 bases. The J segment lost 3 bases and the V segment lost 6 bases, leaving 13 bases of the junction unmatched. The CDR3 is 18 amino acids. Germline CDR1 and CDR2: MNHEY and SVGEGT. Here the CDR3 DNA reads TGTGCCAGCAGCCCCGGGACAGGGGCGGAAACGGACACCGGGGAGCTGTTTTTT. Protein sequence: CASSPGTGAETDTGELFF.

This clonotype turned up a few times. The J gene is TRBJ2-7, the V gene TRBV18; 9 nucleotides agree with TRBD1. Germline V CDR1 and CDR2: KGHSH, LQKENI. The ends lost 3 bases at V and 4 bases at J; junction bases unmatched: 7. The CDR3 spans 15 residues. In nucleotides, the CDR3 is TGTGCCAGCTCACCCGGGGGACAGGGTCAATACGAGCAGTACTTC. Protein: CASSPGGQGQYEQYF.

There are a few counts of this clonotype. DNA of the CDR3: TGCAGTGCTAGCGGGAGGGCTGGAGACATTCAGTACTTC. Translating gives CSASGRAGDIQYF. The chain combines TRBV20-1 with TRBJ2-4; 8 nucleotides align to TRBD2. Trimming cost V 3 bases and J 8 bases; bases outside gene matches: 6. Per the germline V gene, CDR1 is DFQATT and CDR2 is SNEGSKA (reference sequence). The CDR3 extends over 13 amino acids.

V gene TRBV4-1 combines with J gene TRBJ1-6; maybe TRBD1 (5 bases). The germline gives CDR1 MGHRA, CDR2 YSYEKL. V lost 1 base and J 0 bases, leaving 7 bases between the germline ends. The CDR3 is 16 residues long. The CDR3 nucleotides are TGCGCCAGCAGCCAAGCAGGGAGCTCCTATAATTCACCCCTCCACTTT. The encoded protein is CASSQAGSSYNSPLHF.

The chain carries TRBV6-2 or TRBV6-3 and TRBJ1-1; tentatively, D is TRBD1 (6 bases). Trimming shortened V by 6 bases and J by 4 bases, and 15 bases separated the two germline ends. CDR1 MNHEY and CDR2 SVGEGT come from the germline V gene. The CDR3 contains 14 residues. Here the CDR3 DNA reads TGTGCCAGCAGACTCCGGGGCAGGGGCACTGAAGCTTTCTTT. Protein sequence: CASRLRGRGTEAFF.

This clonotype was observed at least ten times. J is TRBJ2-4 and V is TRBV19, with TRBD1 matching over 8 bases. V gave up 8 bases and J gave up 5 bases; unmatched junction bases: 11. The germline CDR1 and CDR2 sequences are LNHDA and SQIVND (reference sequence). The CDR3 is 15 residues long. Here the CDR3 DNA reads TGTGCCAGTGCGCAACTGCCGGGACAGGAAAACATTCAGTACTTC. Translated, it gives CASAQLPGQENIQYF.

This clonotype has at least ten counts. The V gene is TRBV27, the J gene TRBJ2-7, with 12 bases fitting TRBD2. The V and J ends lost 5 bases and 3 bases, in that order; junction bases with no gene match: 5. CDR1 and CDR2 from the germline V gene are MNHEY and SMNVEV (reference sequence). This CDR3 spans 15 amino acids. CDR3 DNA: TGTGCCAGCAGTCCTGGACTAGCGGGGTTCTACGAGCAGTACGTC. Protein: CASSPGLAGFYEQYV.

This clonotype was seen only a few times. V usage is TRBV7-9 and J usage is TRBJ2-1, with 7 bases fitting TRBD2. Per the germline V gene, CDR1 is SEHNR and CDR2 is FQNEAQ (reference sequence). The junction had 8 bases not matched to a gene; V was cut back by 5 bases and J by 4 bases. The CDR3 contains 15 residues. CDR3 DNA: TGTGCCAGCAGCCCAACCGGGGAGGGGTACAATGAGCAGTTCTTC. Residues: CASSPTGEGYNEQFF.

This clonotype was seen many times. CDR3 loop: CASSAQINTEAFF. CDR3 nucleotide sequence: TGTGCCAGCAGTGCCCAGATTAACACTGAAGCTTTCTTT. This chain joins TRBV6-1 and TRBJ1-1; D unclear. Germline assignment: CDR1 MNHNS and CDR2 SASEGT. The CDR3 loop spans 13 amino acids. V was cut by 4 bases and J by 2 bases, with 8 bases left in between.

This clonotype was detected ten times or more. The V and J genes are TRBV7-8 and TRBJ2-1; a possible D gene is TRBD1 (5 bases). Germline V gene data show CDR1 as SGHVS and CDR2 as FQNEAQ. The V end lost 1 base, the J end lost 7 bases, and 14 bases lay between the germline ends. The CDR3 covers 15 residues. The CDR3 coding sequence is TGTGCCAGCAGCTTAGGGCAGGGTGTCTGGAATGAGCAGTTCTTC. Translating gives CASSLGQGVWNEQFF. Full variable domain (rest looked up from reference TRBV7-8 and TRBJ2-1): GAGVSQSPRYKVAKRGQDVALRCDPISGHVSLFWYQQALGQGPEFLTYFQNEAQLDKSGLPSDRFFAERPEGSVSTLKIQRTQQEDSAVYLCASSLGQGVWNEQFFGPGTRLTVL.